These 22 T cell receptor beta chains were all obtained from the same sample, sequenced in a study of blood T cell repertoires in COVID-19. Profiled with immunoSEQ multiplex PCR; TCRdb holds only in-frame clones, not every one. The table records some 150,000 clones, 88% of them present only once. The sample taken for sequencing was peripheral blood. These receptors were collected from a human donor in a cohort sampled during active COVID-19.

V is TRBV6-1 and J is TRBJ2-7; 7 bases agree with TRBD2. The germline V gene encodes CDR1 MNHNS and CDR2 SASEGT. CDR3 length equals 15 residues. After removal of 1 base from V and 5 bases from J, the junction contained 8 bases not matched to a gene. The CDR3 region is CASSEGWGGKDEQYF. The CDR3 bases are TGTGCCAGCAGTGAAGGATGGGGGGGGAAGGACGAGCAGTACTTC.

The rearrangement uses TRBV11-2 and TRBJ2-3; weak D call: TRBD2 (6 bases). Per germline, CDR1 SGHAT and CDR2 FQNNGV. This CDR3 has 15 amino acids. The ends were cut back, 2 bases at V and 5 bases at J, with 14 bases in the middle. This CDR3 is CASSLQGGNLDTQYF. Here the CDR3 DNA reads TGTGCCAGCAGCTTACAGGGAGGTAATTTAGATACGCAGTATTTT.

The J gene is TRBJ1-5, the V gene TRBV6-2 or TRBV6-3; tentative D call: TRBD1 (5 bases). This CDR3 is built from 15 residues. The V gene's germline CDR1 is MNHEY and CDR2 SVGEGT. With 2 bases removed from V and 7 bases from J, the gap between germline ends came to 15 bases. The CDR3 DNA reads TGTGCCAGCAGTTACCGGCCCCGGGGGGAACAGCCCCAGCATTTT. This sequence encodes CASSYRPRGEQPQHF.

The chain joins TRBV18 to TRBJ1-2; D is unresolved. Germline lookup yields CDR1 KGHSH and CDR2 LQKENI. With 1 base removed from V and 6 bases from J, the gap between germline ends came to 9 bases. The CDR3 covers 13 residues. The CDR3 region has the DNA TGTGCCAGCTCACCACGAGTTATCCATGGCTACACCTTC. Translating it yields CASSPRVIHGYTF.

V is TRBV6-5 and J is TRBJ1-2, with 9 bases matching TRBD1. This CDR3 is built from 15 residues. Germline CDR1 and CDR2: MNHEY and SVGAGI. Trimming cost V 6 bases and J 0 bases; bases outside gene matches: 5. Here the CDR3 reads CASRGQGESNYGYTF. CDR3 nucleotides: TGTGCCAGCAGGGGACAGGGAGAGTCTAACTATGGCTACACCTTC.

The V call is TRBV19, the J call TRBJ1-6; TRBD1 matches 7 bases. V lost 3 bases and J lost 10; bases outside the gene matches: 9. CDR3 size: 15 residues. In germline, CDR1 is LNHDA, CDR2 SQIVND (reference sequence). The CDR3 nucleotides are TGTGCCAGTAGTATCCCCCGGGACAGAAGATCACCCCTCCACTTT. This gives the protein CASSIPRDRRSPLHF.

The J gene is TRBJ2-1, the V gene TRBV11-1; 10 nucleotides match TRBD2. Germline lookup yields CDR1 SGHAT and CDR2 FQDESV (reference sequence). V trimming: 6 bases; J trimming: 0 bases; junction bases outside the gene matches: 5. This CDR3 is built from 16 residues. This CDR3 is CASRRSGRTSYNEQFF. The CDR3 DNA sequence: TGTGCCAGCAGACGTAGCGGGAGGACCTCCTACAATGAGCAGTTCTTC.

J is TRBJ2-7 and V is TRBV7-2; 7 bases are shared with TRBD2. This CDR3 has 15 amino acids. The V and J ends lost 6 bases and 7 bases, in that order; junction bases with no gene match: 15. Germline V gives CDR1 SGHTA, CDR2 FQGNSA. CDR3 residues: CASSSSGSSGTEQYF. The CDR3 DNA sequence: TGTGCCAGCAGTTCCTCCGGGTCTAGCGGAACGGAGCAGTACTTC.

The chain uses TRBV10-1 and TRBJ2-3; TRBD1 matches at 9 bases. After removal of 6 bases from V and 15 bases from J, the junction contained 7 bases not matched to a gene. The CDR3 extends over 11 amino acids. Germline V lookup: CDR1 WNHNN, CDR2 SYGVQD (reference sequence). The CDR3 DNA reads as TGCGCCAGCAGCGGACAGGGGATGTTCTATTTT. This gives the protein CASSGQGMFYF.

The chain combines TRBV6-2 or TRBV6-3 with TRBJ2-3; 11 bases align to TRBD2. V gave up 0 bases and J gave up 5 bases; unmatched junction bases: 16. This CDR3 comprises 20 residues. Looked up from germline, CDR1 is MNHEY and CDR2 is SVGEGT. The CDR3 DNA is TGTGCCAGCAGTTACTCCCCGGGGAAAGATAGCGGGGGGGCAGAAGATACGCAGTATTTT. Protein sequence: CASSYSPGKDSGGAEDTQYF.

The chain combines TRBV7-6 with TRBJ2-5; TRBD2 is a possible D gene (6 bases). The V end was cut by 5 bases, the J end by 2 bases, with 15 bases between. This CDR3 spans 15 amino acids. Germline assignment: CDR1 SGHVS and CDR2 FNYEAQ. The CDR3 sequence: CASSPLNSGQETQYF. The CDR3 bases are TGTGCCAGCAGCCCCCTGAATAGCGGTCAAGAGACCCAGTACTTC.

J is TRBJ2-6 and V is TRBV2; 11 bases align to TRBD2. Trimming cost V 0 bases and J 2 bases; bases outside gene matches: 3. This CDR3 is 18 amino acids long. The germline V gene has CDR1 SNHLY and CDR2 FYNNEI. The DNA for the CDR3 is TGTGCCAGCAGTGAAGCGATACTAGCGGGAGCTGGGGCCAACGTCCTGACTTTC. This codes for CASSEAILAGAGANVLTF.

V usage is TRBV4-2 and J usage is TRBJ2-1, with 8 bases matching TRBD2. The ends lost 0 bases at V and 7 bases at J; junction bases unmatched: 11. CDR3 size: 17 residues. Germline V gene data show CDR1 as LGHNA and CDR2 as YNFKEQ. CDR3 amino acids: CASSQELGGGRLNEQFF. DNA of the CDR3: TGTGCCAGCAGCCAAGAGTTAGGTGGCGGGAGGTTGAATGAGCAGTTCTTC.

The rearrangement uses TRBV6-2 or TRBV6-3 and TRBJ1-1; 7 bases map to TRBD1. The length of the CDR3 is 14 residues. Germline V gives CDR1 MNHEY, CDR2 SVGEGT. V gave up 2 bases and J gave up 2 bases; unmatched junction bases: 2. The CDR3 DNA follows: TGTGCCAGCAGTTACAGGGGGCGAAACACTGAAGCTTTCTTT. The encoded protein is CASSYRGRNTEAFF.

The rearrangement joins TRBV21-1 to TRBJ2-7; TRBD2, the table's D call, was not compared with the DNA. TRBV21-1 is termed a pseudogene. The CDR3 covers 18 residues. In DNA, the CDR3 is TGTGCCAGCAGCAAAGAGGTAGCGGGGGGGCCGGAGCTCTACGAGCAGTACTTC. Translating gives CASSKEVAGGPELYEQYF.

J is TRBJ2-5 and V is TRBV18; 8 bases match TRBD2. CDR1 is KGHSH, CDR2 LQKENI, per germline. V shed 3 bases and J 2 bases; nucleotides not matched to a gene: 14. This CDR3 has 18 amino acids. CDR3 nucleotides: TGTGCCAGCTCACCCCCGAAAAAGAGCGGGAGTAGGCAAGAGACCCAGTACTTC. Protein product: CASSPPKKSGSRQETQYF.

The table lists this clone with a few counts. The V and J genes are TRBV6-1 and TRBJ1-5, with D tentatively TRBD1 (6 bases). The germline V and J ends were trimmed by 1 base and 6 bases, with 10 bases remaining between them. Looked up from germline, CDR1 is MNHNS and CDR2 is SASEGT. This CDR3 region has 14 residues. The CDR3 sequence is CASSEGGGLQPQHF. CDR3 DNA sequence: TGTGCCAGCAGTGAAGGCGGGGGGCTTCAGCCCCAGCATTTT.

The rearrangement links TRBV2 to TRBJ2-1; 14 bases align to TRBD2. The V segment lost 6 bases and the J segment 5 bases; nucleotides outside the gene matches: 3. CDR1 is SNHLY and CDR2 is FYNNEI in the germline V gene. CDR3 length equals 15 residues. The CDR3, as DNA: TGTGCCAGCAGAGGGACTAGCGGGAGAAACAATGAGCAGTTCTTC. Its protein is CASRGTSGRNNEQFF.

The genes are TRBV5-6 and TRBJ1-2; perhaps TRBD1 as D (5 bases). Trimming took 1 base from V and 8 from J, leaving 18 bases between them. This CDR3 spans 15 amino acids. Per the germline V gene, CDR1 is SGHDT and CDR2 is YYEEEE. CDR3 DNA: TGTGCCAGCAGCTTGCGGGGGTACTTTCTTCACGGCTACACCTTC. It is translated as CASSLRGYFLHGYTF. Complete variable domain (other parts from reference TRBV5-6 and TRBJ1-2): DAGVTQSPTHLIKTRGQQVTLRCSPKSGHDTVSWYQQALGQGPQFIFQYYEEEERQRGNFPDRFSGHQFPNYSSELNVNALLLGDSALYLCASSLRGYFLHGYTFGSGTRLTVV.

This chain connects TRBV7-9 to TRBJ1-3; D might be TRBD1 (5 bases). CDR3 length: 18 amino acids. In germline, CDR1 is SEHNR, CDR2 FQNEAQ (reference sequence). V dropped 3 bases and J dropped 0 bases, with 18 bases sitting between them. The DNA for the CDR3 is TGTGCCAGCAGCTTGTCCCAAAGACAGCCAAGCTCTGGAAACACCATATATTTT. Protein sequence: CASSLSQRQPSSGNTIYF.

The CDR3 here is CASSRGQMNTEAFF. CDR3 DNA: TGTGCCAGCAGCCGGGGACAGATGAACACTGAAGCTTTCTTT. The V gene is TRBV3-1 (or the pseudogene TRBV3-2), the J gene TRBJ1-1; 7 bases are a match to TRBD1. V trimming: 4 bases; J trimming: 0 bases; junction bases outside the gene matches: 2. This CDR3 comprises 14 residues. The V gene's germline CDR1 is LGHDT and CDR2 YNNKEL (reference sequence).

The rearrangement joins TRBV2 to TRBJ2-1; 8 bases fit TRBD2. With 4 bases clipped from V and 3 bases from J, the junction kept 5 bases outside the gene matches. The CDR3 covers 15 residues. Germline-derived CDR1 and CDR2 are SNHLY and FYNNEI. The CDR3: CASSVSSGYYNEQFF. The CDR3 nucleotides read TGTGCCAGCAGTGTGTCTAGCGGGTACTACAATGAGCAGTTCTTC.